This T cell receptor beta chain was captured by sequencing in a study of OX40 agonist ivuxolimab in advanced cancers. Study-wide context: Earlier treatment with anti-PD-1, anti-PD-L1 or anti-CTLA-4 was permitted, and approximately 38% had received some.

Germline V gene sequence: CDR1 MDHEN, CDR2 SYDVKM. V gave up 3 bases and J gave up 8 bases, with 16 bases separating them. The CDR3 is made up of 14 amino acids. Profiled with immunoSEQ multiplex PCR; TCRdb holds only in-frame clones, not every one. The table lists about 58,000 clones, around 78% of them singletons. The chain recombines TRBV28 with TRBJ1-2, with D perhaps TRBD1 (6 bases). The receptor was derived from an adult with an advanced solid tumor such as melanoma, head and neck, liver or kidney cancer. Source: CD4+ or CD8+ T cells sorted from blood, taken in a trial of the OX40 agonist ivuxolimab. DNA for the CDR3: TGTGCCAGCAGTTTTTACTCGGGGGCTCAAGGCTACACCTTC. Amino acid sequence: CASSFYSGAQGYTF.